This TCR beta chain comes out of a study of blood T cell repertoires in COVID-19. The method was immunoSEQ multiplex PCR; TCRdb's version includes in-frame clones alone and lacks a portion of them. This sample has about 440,000 clones; approximately 90% occur once, and the top ten carry 4% to 5.5%. This clone was recorded a few times. Losses at the gene ends were 3 bases for V and 0 bases for J; bases not matched to a gene: 9. Germline-derived CDR1 and CDR2 are SGHNT and YYREEE (reference sequence). CDR3 length: 16 amino acids. Sequencing was performed on peripheral blood. The chain carries TRBV5-4 and TRBJ2-7; 7 bases align to TRBD2. This receptor was identified in a woman aged 25 to 39 with acute or convalescent COVID-19. CDR3 region: CASSSILAGLSYEQYF. In DNA, the CDR3 is TGTGCCAGCAGCTCAATTTTAGCGGGCCTCTCCTACGAGCAGTACTTC.